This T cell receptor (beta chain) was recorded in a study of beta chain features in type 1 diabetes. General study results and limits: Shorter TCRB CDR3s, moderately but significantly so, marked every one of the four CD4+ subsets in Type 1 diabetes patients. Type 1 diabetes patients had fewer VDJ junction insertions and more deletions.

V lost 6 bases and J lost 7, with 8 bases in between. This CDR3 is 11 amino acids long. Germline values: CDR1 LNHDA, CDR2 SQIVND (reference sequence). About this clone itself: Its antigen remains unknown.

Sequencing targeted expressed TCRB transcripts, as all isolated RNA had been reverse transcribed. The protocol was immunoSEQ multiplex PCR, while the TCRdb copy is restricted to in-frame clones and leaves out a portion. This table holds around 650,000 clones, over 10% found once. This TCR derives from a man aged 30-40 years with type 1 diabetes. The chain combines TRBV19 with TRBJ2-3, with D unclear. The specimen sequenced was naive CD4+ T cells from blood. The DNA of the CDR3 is TGTGCCAGTAGCGATATGAATACGCAGTATTTT. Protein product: CASSDMNTQYF.